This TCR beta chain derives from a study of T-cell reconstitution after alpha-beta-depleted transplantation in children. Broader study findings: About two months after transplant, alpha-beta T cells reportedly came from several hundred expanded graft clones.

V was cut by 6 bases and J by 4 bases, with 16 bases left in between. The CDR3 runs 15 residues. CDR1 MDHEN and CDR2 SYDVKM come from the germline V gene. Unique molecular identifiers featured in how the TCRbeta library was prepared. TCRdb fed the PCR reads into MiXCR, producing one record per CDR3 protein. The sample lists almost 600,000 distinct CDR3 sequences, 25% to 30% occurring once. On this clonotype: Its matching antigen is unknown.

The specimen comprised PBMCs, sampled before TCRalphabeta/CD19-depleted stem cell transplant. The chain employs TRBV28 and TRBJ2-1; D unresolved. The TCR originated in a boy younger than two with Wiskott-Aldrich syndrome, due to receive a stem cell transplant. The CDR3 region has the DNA TGTGCCAGCAGACGGTTCAGGTCCCTATACAATGAGCAGTTCTTC. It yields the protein CASRRFRSLYNEQFF.